The entry below gives a single TCR beta chain sequence along with its context. Recovered participants had two consecutive negative NP/OP PCR tests, healthcare professional clearance, or symptom resolution. The sample is drawn from a study of blood T cell repertoires in COVID-19. CDR3 length: 16 residues. Germline-derived CDR1 and CDR2 are KGHSH and LQKENI. V dropped 4 bases and J dropped 5 bases, with 20 bases sitting between them. TCRdb's table, derived via immunoSEQ multiplex PCR, lists solely in-frame clones and lacks some. The sample has 200,000 to 250,000 clones, 82% seen once. The rearrangement joins TRBV18 to TRBJ2-5, with a possible D match to TRBD2 (5 bases). This receptor was obtained from an older woman who had recovered from COVID-19. Sequenced material: PBMCs or T cells enriched from blood (not recorded which). CDR3 protein: CASSLFYPREAETQYF. The CDR3 DNA reads TGTGCCAGCTCACTATTCTACCCCCGGGAAGCTGAGACCCAGTACTTC.